Below are 30 T cell receptor beta chains sequenced from a single sample in a study of T cell repertoires in cytomegalovirus infection. Using its own MiXCR run on the reads, TCRdb lists one record per CDR3 protein. The sample consists of 250,000 or so distinct CDR3 sequences, roughly an eighth of them appearing once. The specimen was PBMCs. These receptors originate from a human donor in good health (CMV status not recorded). Some clones in this sample may be carry-over from other donors' samples.

This clonotype was seen many times. The chain carries TRBV7-2 and TRBJ1-5, with TRBD1 as a possible D gene (6 bases). The CDR3 consists of 15 residues. With 0 bases removed from V and 7 bases from J, the gap between germline ends came to 13 bases. Germline V CDR1 and CDR2: SGHTA, FQGNSA. The CDR3 region has the DNA TGTGCCAGCAGCTTAGCCCACAGGGTTGGCCAGCCCCAGCATTTT. Amino acid sequence: CASSLAHRVGQPQHF.

The chain carries TRBV15 and TRBJ1-3; TRBD1 might be the D (6 bases). The CDR3 has 15 amino acids. Per germline, CDR1 LNHNV and CDR2 YYDKDF (reference sequence). V lost 2 bases to trimming and J lost 1 base, with 9 bases between them. The CDR3 DNA is TGTGCCACCAGCAGACAGGGGTCTTCTGGAAACACCATATATTTT. As protein: CATSRQGSSGNTIYF.

Only a few counts were recorded for this clonotype. The CDR3 region is CASSTPGQAEGETQYF. The DNA for the CDR3 is TGTGCCAGTAGTACTCCGGGACAGGCAGAGGGAGAGACCCAGTACTTC. J is TRBJ2-5 and V is TRBV19; 8 bases line up with TRBD1. Germline loops: CDR1 LNHDA, CDR2 SQIVND (reference sequence). The CDR3 has 16 amino acids. The V segment lost 4 bases and the J segment 4 bases; nucleotides outside the gene matches: 11. The whole variable domain, filled in from reference TRBV19 and TRBJ2-5, reads DGGITQSPKYLFRKEGQNVTLSCEQNLNHDAMYWYRQDPGQGLRLIYYSQIVNDFQKGDIAEGYSVSREKKESFPLTVTSAQKNPTAFYLCASSTPGQAEGETQYFGPGTRLLVL.

This clonotype has at least ten counts. The CDR3 loop is CSVETGNLTDTQYF. The CDR3 DNA reads TGCAGCGTTGAAACCGGGAACCTCACAGATACGCAGTATTTT. The chain joins TRBV29-1 to TRBJ2-3, with a possible D match to TRBD2 (5 bases). Germline V CDR1 and CDR2: SQVTM, ANQGSEA. Trimming removed 2 bases at V and 2 bases at J, with 11 bases between. This CDR3 is built from 14 residues.

The chain combines TRBV7-9 with TRBJ2-7; 12 bases are a match to TRBD1. Germline V gene lookup returns CDR1 SEHNR and CDR2 FQNEAQ (reference sequence). CDR3 length: 16 residues. The V and J ends lost 0 bases and 5 bases, in that order; junction bases with no gene match: 5. The CDR3 DNA follows: TGTGCCAGCAGCTTAGCGCTGGGACAGGGGGCCAACGAGCAGTACTTC. Its translation: CASSLALGQGANEQYF.

This clonotype was seen only a few times. The chain is built from TRBV20-1 and TRBJ2-7, with TRBD2 matching over 9 bases. CDR1 and CDR2 (germline): DFQATT, SNEGSKA (reference sequence). V lost 1 base and J lost 1; bases outside the gene matches: 14. This CDR3 region has 18 residues. The CDR3 region is CSARGRTSEPRSSYEQYF. CDR3 sequence (DNA): TGCAGTGCTAGAGGCCGGACTAGCGAGCCAAGGTCATCCTACGAGCAGTACTTC.

This chain links TRBV27 with TRBJ1-5, with no clear D. Germline CDR1 reads MNHEY; CDR2 reads SMNVEV (reference sequence). V shed 6 bases and J shed 5 bases, with 14 bases lying between them. The CDR3 contains 14 residues. The CDR3 protein is CASSWGPSDQPQHF. The CDR3 coding sequence is TGTGCCAGCAGCTGGGGTCCAAGCGATCAGCCCCAGCATTTT.

The chain recombines TRBV10-3 with TRBJ1-1, with 7 bases identical to TRBD1. Per the germline V gene, CDR1 is ENHRY and CDR2 is SYGVKD. V was pared by 0 bases and J by 8 bases, with 9 bases of the junction left unmatched. This CDR3 region has 15 residues. This chain's CDR3 is CAISESRDSGQEAFF. The CDR3 DNA reads TGTGCCATCAGTGAGTCCAGGGATTCGGGACAGGAAGCTTTCTTT.

A word on this clonotype: This may arise from a read error, as a much more abundant clone is one base away. The chain uses TRBV7-9 and TRBJ2-2; possible D gene TRBD1, 6 bases. Germline V gene sequence: CDR1 SEHNR, CDR2 FQNEAQ (reference sequence). CDR3 length equals 15 residues. CDR3 residues: CASSLFQGIPGELLF. The DNA of the CDR3 is TGTGCCAGCAGCTTATTCCAGGGGATCCCCGGGGAGCTGCTTTTT. The variable domain in full, with the rest retrieved from reference TRBV7-9 and TRBJ2-2, is DTGVSQNPRHKITKRGQNVTFRCDPISEHNRLYWYRQTLGQGPEFLTYFQNEAQLEKSRLLSDRFSAERPKGSFSTLEIQRTEQGDSAMYLCASSLFQGIPGELLFGEGSRLTVL.

This clonotype has a handful of counts. V and J are TRBV20-1 and TRBJ2-3; 9 bases agree with TRBD1. This CDR3 spans 16 amino acids. Germline lookup yields CDR1 DFQATT and CDR2 SNEGSKA (reference sequence). V gave up 2 bases and J gave up 2 bases; unmatched junction bases: 8. This CDR3 is CSARSPTGGVTDTQYF. In DNA, the CDR3 is TGCAGTGCTAGAAGCCCGACAGGGGGAGTCACAGATACGCAGTATTTT.

The rearrangement joins TRBV29-1 to TRBJ2-1, with TRBD2 identical over 10 bases. The CDR3 length is 14 residues. The V and J ends lost 4 bases and 4 bases, in that order; junction bases with no gene match: 4. The germline gives CDR1 SQVTM, CDR2 ANQGSEA. The CDR3: CSVGPSGGYNEQFF. The CDR3 bases are TGCAGCGTTGGTCCTAGCGGGGGATACAATGAGCAGTTCTTC.

This clonotype was observed a handful of times. The rearrangement links TRBV12-3 or TRBV12-4 to TRBJ2-1; D possibly corresponds to TRBD2 (6 bases). This CDR3 is 15 amino acids long. Trimming left V 6 bases short and J 4 bases short, with 16 bases between. CDR3 residues: CASSPSLALYNEQFF. The CDR3 bases are TGTGCCAGCAGCCCGAGCCTAGCGCTATACAATGAGCAGTTCTTC.

In this sample, this clonotype turned up many times. V is TRBV7-2 and J is TRBJ1-3; D perhaps matches TRBD1 (6 bases). V lost 1 base and J lost 4, with 17 bases in between. This CDR3 is built from 17 residues. The V gene's germline CDR1 is SGHTA and CDR2 FQGNSA. The CDR3 coding sequence is TGTGCCAGCAGCTTAGTACAACGTTTGGGGGCCGGAAACACCATATATTTT. Amino acids: CASSLVQRLGAGNTIYF.

The rearrangement joins TRBV5-1 to TRBJ1-3, with D maybe TRBD1 (6 bases). Germline V CDR1 and CDR2: SGHRS, YFSETQ. The CDR3 length is 15 residues. V shed 0 bases and J shed 0 bases, with 7 bases lying between them. Here the CDR3 reads CASSLGDTSGNTIYF. The CDR3 coding sequence is TGCGCCAGCAGCTTGGGGGACACCTCTGGAAACACCATATATTTT.

This clonotype showed up many times. The chain uses TRBV7-2 and TRBJ2-5, with 14 bases fitting TRBD2. Germline-derived CDR1 and CDR2 are SGHTA and FQGNSA. With V trimmed by 5 bases and J by 5 bases, 10 bases remained unmatched. The CDR3 consists of 17 residues. The CDR3 DNA reads as TGTGCCAGCAGCCTGGGGACTAGCGGGGGACCCGGGGAGACCCAGTACTTC. It translates to CASSLGTSGGPGETQYF.

In this sample, this clonotype turned up many times. V gene TRBV12-3 or TRBV12-4 combines with J gene TRBJ2-2, with 8 bases that match TRBD1. The V gene end was trimmed by 6 bases and the J gene end by 10 bases; junction bases not matched to a gene: 7. This CDR3 has 13 residues. The CDR3 nucleotides are TGTGCCAGCAGGCTACAGGGGGGAACGGAGCTGTTTTTT. Translation: CASRLQGGTELFF.

Many counts were recorded for this clonotype. The chain combines TRBV7-9 with TRBJ1-5, with D possibly matching TRBD1 (5 bases). The ends were cut back, 4 bases at V and 4 bases at J, with 11 bases in the middle. There are 14 residues in the CDR3. Germline CDR1 reads SEHNR; CDR2 reads FQNEAQ (reference sequence). Here the CDR3 DNA reads TGTGCCAGCAGCTCGAGACAGACGAATCAGCCCCAGCATTTT. Encoded protein: CASSSRQTNQPQHF.

This clonotype has just a few counts. Lacking the conserved final phenylalanine or tryptophan, this CDR3 likely reflects a read error. It is unclear where the CDR3 begins or ends on the DNA, so no DNA is shown, and the CDR3 is as TCRdb lists it. The V and J genes are TRBV6-2 or TRBV6-3 and TRBJ2-1; TRBD1 reflects the table's D call only, with no check against the DNA. CDR1 MNHEY and CDR2 SVGEGT come from the germline V gene. The CDR3 adds up to 11 amino acids, both ends counted. Here the CDR3 reads CASRISDRGHI.

For this clonotype: One end of the junction does not line up with germline, which may come from a read error. The chain couples TRBV5-1 to TRBJ1-2; D possibly corresponds to TRBD1 (5 bases). The CDR3 contains 13 residues. Looked up from germline, CDR1 is SGHRS and CDR2 is YFSETQ. CDR3 coding DNA: TGCGCCAGCAGCTTAGACAGCAACTATGGCTACAACTTC. Protein: CASSLDSNYGYNF.

The V call is TRBV3-1, the J call TRBJ1-5; D call uncertain. Germline V lookup: CDR1 LGHDT, CDR2 YNNKEL (reference sequence). The CDR3 has 14 residues. With 0 bases removed from V and 2 bases from J, the gap between germline ends came to 5 bases. The CDR3 DNA reads as TGTGCCAGCAGCCAAGATTTCGGCAATCAGCCCCAGCATTTT. It specifies CASSQDFGNQPQHF.

This clonotype was seen more than once but under ten times. CDR3 DNA sequence: TGCGCCAGCAGCCAAGATATGGCCCCCCTGGAGCAGTACTTC. It translates to CASSQDMAPLEQYF. The rearrangement uses TRBV4-3 and TRBJ2-7; D unclear. There are 14 residues in the CDR3. V was cut by 0 bases and J by 7 bases, with 13 bases left in between. Per germline, CDR1 LGHNA and CDR2 YSLEER.

This clonotype was counted ten times or more. The chain links TRBV7-3 to TRBJ1-4; D is undetermined. Trimming took 7 bases from V and 4 from J, leaving 22 bases between them. The length of the CDR3 is 17 residues. Germline CDR1 reads SGHTA; CDR2 reads FQGTGA. CDR3 nucleotides: TGTGCCAGCAACAAAATAACCGAAAAAACCTTTAATGAAAAACTGTTTTTT. Translating gives CASNKITEKTFNEKLFF.

This clonotype was counted at least ten times. This rearrangement joins TRBV7-2 to TRBJ2-3, with D hard to call. Germline CDR1 SGHTA, CDR2 FQGNSA. The CDR3 spans 13 residues. V was clipped by 3 bases and J by 3 bases, with 7 bases between them. The chain's CDR3 is CASSFRRTDTQYF. The CDR3 nucleotides are TGTGCCAGCAGCTTTAGAAGAACAGATACGCAGTATTTT.

This clonotype came up a few times. This sequence joins TRBV7-9 and TRBJ2-7, with D possibly matching TRBD1 (6 bases). Germline V gene sequence: CDR1 SEHNR, CDR2 FQNEAQ (reference sequence). V was trimmed by 5 bases and J by 0 bases, leaving 17 bases between them. This CDR3 has 16 residues. CDR3 nucleotide sequence: TGTGCCAGCAGCCAGGGGCAGGCCTCGAGCTCCTACGAGCAGTACTTC. As protein: CASSQGQASSSYEQYF.

The rearrangement joins TRBV18 to TRBJ1-2; D perhaps matches TRBD1 (6 bases). Germline V gene lookup returns CDR1 KGHSH and CDR2 LQKENI. The V end lost 0 bases, the J end lost 8 bases, and 22 bases lay between the germline ends. The length of the CDR3 is 17 residues. CDR3 nucleotide sequence: TGTGCCAGCTCACCACCCCGAGACAGGAGTCGGGAGAGGGGCTACACCTTC. Translation gives CASSPPRDRSRERGYTF.

The sample holds many counts of this clonotype. The chain links TRBV4-1 to TRBJ1-1; D remains unclear. Germline CDR1 and CDR2: MGHRA and YSYEKL. Trimming cost V 4 bases and J 1 base, with 13 bases left between them. The CDR3 is 15 amino acids. This CDR3 reads CASSLVPQPNTEAFF. DNA of the CDR3: TGCGCCAGCAGCCTTGTGCCCCAGCCGAACACTGAAGCTTTCTTT.

This clonotype was seen only a few times. The chain couples TRBV29-1 to TRBJ1-2; perhaps TRBD1 as D (6 bases). Trimming cost V 7 bases and J 5 bases, with 11 bases left between them. Germline V gene sequence: CDR1 SQVTM, CDR2 ANQGSEA. This CDR3 is built from 11 residues. The CDR3 reads CSARGLYGYTF. DNA of the CDR3: TGCAGCGCCAGGGGACTGTATGGCTACACCTTC.

The sample holds many counts of this clonotype. This chain joins TRBV7-2 and TRBJ1-5, with D unresolved. V lost 1 base and J lost 7, with 20 bases in between. CDR3 length: 17 residues. Germline V gives CDR1 SGHTA, CDR2 FQGNSA. The CDR3 spells CASSLVGTGFGAQPQHF. CDR3 bases: TGTGCCAGCAGCTTAGTCGGTACGGGGTTTGGAGCACAGCCCCAGCATTTT.

Ten or more counts support this clonotype. The chain carries TRBV11-1 and TRBJ2-1, with TRBD2 matching 13 bases. Losses at the gene ends were 5 bases for V and 7 bases for J; bases not matched to a gene: 5. The CDR3 runs 15 residues. Germline assignment: CDR1 SGHAT and CDR2 FQDESV (reference sequence). This CDR3 reads CASSPGLAGRNEQFF. The CDR3 DNA follows: TGTGCCAGCAGCCCGGGACTAGCGGGAAGGAATGAGCAGTTCTTC.

This clonotype was recorded at least ten times. The chain joins TRBV2 to TRBJ1-2; D is perhaps TRBD1 (5 bases). Trimming took 6 bases from V and 7 from J, leaving 21 bases between them. Germline loops: CDR1 SNHLY, CDR2 FYNNEI. There are 15 residues in the CDR3. CDR3 region: CASSAKVWGGGGYTF. The CDR3 coding sequence is TGTGCCAGCAGCGCTAAGGTGTGGGGCGGAGGTGGCTACACCTTC.